This T cell receptor beta chain was obtained from a study of technical replicates of blood from a few donors (dated by TCRdb to 2016 to 2017). With respect to this clone: No cognate antigen has been identified for it. Base qualities are missing; no much larger clone stands one base away.

Based on the germline V gene (reference sequence), the CDR1 and CDR2 sequences are SEHNR and FQNEAQ. Taken from cysteine to phenylalanine, the CDR3 has 15 residues. Just the 45-base CDR3 DNA is kept, in frame starting at base 1. V is trimmed back by 4 bases and J by 5 bases, and the junction contains 10 bases that no gene match accounts for. To prepare the library, the immunoSEQ multiplex PCR assay was applied. In TCRdb, the immuneACCESS table is reduced to in-frame sequences with V and J assigned. These tables do not hold every clone; where another copy was compared, an unresolved V gene accounts for under half, and the others remain unexplained. In all, the sample holds around 57,000 clones, and 85% to 95% of those were seen once. The ten largest clones take up 0.2% to 0.25% of the sample.

This TCR was recovered from a human donor in good health. The V and J genes are TRBV7-9 and TRBJ1-1, with TRBD1 matching 7 junction bases. Sequenced: T cells isolated from PBMCs. The DNA sequence is given as TGTGCCAGCAGCTCTCGGGGACAGCGAGGTACTGAAGCTTTCTTT. This translates into CASSSRGQRGTEAFF. The CDR3, completed at both ends by the reference TRBV7-9 and TRBJ1-1 genes, gives the full variable domain DTGVSQNPRHKITKRGQNVTFRCDPISEHNRLYWYRQTLGQGPEFLTYFQNEAQLEKSRLLSDRFSAERPKGSFSTLEIQRTEQGDSAMYLCASSSRGQRGTEAFFGQGTRLTVV.